Below, 20 T cell receptor beta chains from the same sample are listed, as sequenced in a study of shared clonotypes between healthy human individuals. Naive CD8 cells, CD45RO-negative and positively selected for CCR7, excluded terminally differentiated effector memory CD45RA+ cells. Clones were sequenced by immunoSEQ multiplex PCR, and TCRdb holds only the in-frame ones, with some missing. The sample shows 2 million to 2.5 million clones, 93% of them seen only once. Sequenced: naive CD8+ T cells from PBMCs. Receptors originate from a man younger than 30 in good health. Some clones in this sample may be carry-over from other donors' samples.

The V and J genes are TRBV27 and TRBJ2-1; TRBD2 agrees at 7 bases. The CDR3 consists of 14 residues. The germline V gene encodes CDR1 MNHEY and CDR2 SMNVEV (reference sequence). After removal of 0 bases from V and 10 bases from J, the junction contained 6 bases not matched to a gene. The CDR3 DNA is TGTGCCAGCAGTTTATCGGGGGGGGAGCTAGAGCAGTTCTTC. This translates into CASSLSGGELEQFF.

The V gene is TRBV5-5, the J gene TRBJ2-7; the D gene is possibly TRBD1 (6 bases). Per the germline V gene, CDR1 is SGHKS and CDR2 is YYEKEE (reference sequence). Trimming removed 4 bases at V and 2 bases at J, with 10 bases between. The CDR3 runs to 13 residues. The chain's CDR3 is CASSLQGAYEQYF. CDR3 in DNA: TGTGCCAGCAGCCTACAGGGAGCCTACGAGCAGTACTTC. Full variable domain (rest looked up from reference TRBV5-5 and TRBJ2-7): DAGVTQSPTHLIKTRGQQVTLRCSPISGHKSVSWYQQVLGQGPQFIFQYYEKEERGRGNFPDRFSARQFPNYSSELNVNALLLGDSALYLCASSLQGAYEQYFGPGTRLTVT.

V and J are TRBV29-1 and TRBJ1-2; 9 bases map to TRBD1. The CDR3 runs 11 residues. Germline V gene sequence: CDR1 SQVTM, CDR2 ANQGSEA. V shed 6 bases and J 8 bases; nucleotides not matched to a gene: 4. The CDR3 region is CSVGQGWGYTF. In DNA form, the CDR3 reads TGCAGCGTCGGACAGGGGTGGGGCTACACCTTC.

This chain's CDR3 is CASSQGLSDYGYTF. The CDR3 nucleotides are TGCGCCAGCAGCCAAGGTTTATCAGACTATGGCTACACCTTC. This chain connects TRBV4-3 to TRBJ1-2; D not resolved. The germline V gene has CDR1 LGHNA and CDR2 YSLEER. V was trimmed by 1 base and J by 3 bases, leaving 9 bases between them. The CDR3 totals 14 residues.

This chain connects TRBV7-9 to TRBJ2-7; 10 bases match TRBD1. The CDR3 runs 18 residues. CDR1 is SEHNR and CDR2 is FQNEAQ in the germline V gene (reference sequence). J was trimmed by 4 bases and V by 3 bases; bases with no gene match: 15. In DNA form, the CDR3 reads TGTGCCAGCAGCTTGGGGGCCGGGACAGGGGTACTTGGGTACGAGCAGTACTTC. Its protein product is CASSLGAGTGVLGYEQYF.

Written as DNA, the CDR3 is TGTGCCAGCAGCCCCACTAGCGGGACGTTCTCCTACAATGAGCAGTTCTTC. Translating it yields CASSPTSGTFSYNEQFF. This chain connects TRBV14 to TRBJ2-1; 10 bases line up with TRBD2. This CDR3 has 17 residues. J lost 0 bases, V lost 4 bases, and 6 bases had no gene match. In germline, CDR1 is SGHDN, CDR2 FVKESK. The complete variable domain, with remaining parts taken from reference TRBV14 and TRBJ2-1, reads EAGVTQFPSHSVIEKGQTVTLRCDPISGHDNLYWYRRVMGKEIKFLLHFVKESKQDESGMPNNRFLAERTGGTYSTLKVQPAELEDSGVYFCASSPTSGTFSYNEQFFGPGTRLTVL.

V and J are TRBV4-1 and TRBJ2-1; 14 nucleotides match TRBD2. After removal of 5 bases from V and 12 bases from J, the junction contained 12 bases not matched to a gene. This CDR3 comprises 16 residues. Germline V gives CDR1 MGHRA, CDR2 YSYEKL. CDR3 in DNA: TGCGCCAGCAGCGCAACCGGGACTAGCGGGAGAAGGGTGCAGTTCTTC. It yields the protein CASSATGTSGRRVQFF.

V gene TRBV27 combines with J gene TRBJ2-7; D is ambiguous. Trimming shortened V by 5 bases and J by 2 bases, and 13 bases separated the two germline ends. Per the germline V gene, CDR1 is MNHEY and CDR2 is SMNVEV (reference sequence). This CDR3 has 14 amino acids. The CDR3 region has the DNA TGTGCCAGCAGTCTACGCGCCACCGCCTACGAGCAGTACTTC. Translated: CASSLRATAYEQYF.

This rearrangement joins TRBV9 to TRBJ2-1, with TRBD2 matching over 9 bases. The junction had 6 bases not matched to a gene; V was cut back by 0 bases and J by 8 bases. Germline-derived CDR1 and CDR2 are SGDLS and YYNGEE. This CDR3 region has 15 residues. DNA of the CDR3: TGTGCCAGCAGCGTAGCTGGCGGGAGGGTCTATGAGCAGTTCTTC. Its translation: CASSVAGGRVYEQFF.

The chain recombines TRBV28 with TRBJ2-5; D is possibly TRBD2 (6 bases). Germline assignment: CDR1 MDHEN and CDR2 SYDVKM. V was clipped by 1 base and J by 7 bases, with 13 bases between them. The CDR3 is 14 amino acids. The CDR3 loop reads CASSLYGEARTQYF. CDR3 bases: TGTGCCAGCAGTTTATACGGGGAGGCGAGGACCCAGTACTTC.

The chain links TRBV27 to TRBJ2-2; 7 positions match TRBD2. This CDR3 spans 15 amino acids. J was trimmed by 2 bases and V by 7 bases; bases with no gene match: 7. Per the germline V gene, CDR1 is MNHEY and CDR2 is SMNVEV (reference sequence). The CDR3 bases are TGTGCCAGCATTTCGGGGGGACCTAACACCGGGGAGCTGTTTTTT. This encodes CASISGGPNTGELFF.

CDR3 sequence reads: CSARPTQKLFF. Here the CDR3 DNA reads TGCAGTGCTAGACCCACCCAAAAACTGTTTTTT. The chain links TRBV20-1 to TRBJ1-4, with D unclear. In germline, CDR1 is DFQATT, CDR2 SNEGSKA (reference sequence). The CDR3 consists of 11 residues. Trimming pared 2 bases from V and 9 bases from J, leaving 7 bases between.

This chain uses TRBV28 with TRBJ1-1; 7 positions match TRBD1. CDR3 size: 13 residues. With V trimmed by 6 bases and J by 6 bases, 7 bases remained unmatched. Germline CDR1 reads MDHEN; CDR2 reads SYDVKM. The chain's CDR3 is CASRARGEAEAFF. The CDR3 bases are TGTGCCAGCAGGGCCAGGGGGGAAGCTGAAGCTTTCTTT. The full variable domain, its missing parts supplied by reference TRBV28 and TRBJ1-1, is DVKVTQSSRYLVKRTGEKVFLECVQDMDHENMFWYRQDPGLGLRLIYFSYDVKMKEKGDIPEGYSVSREKKERFSLILESASTNQTSMYLCASRARGEAEAFFGQGTRLTVV.

The chain employs TRBV27 and TRBJ2-7, with 7 bases that match TRBD2. This CDR3 has 13 residues. The germline V gene encodes CDR1 MNHEY and CDR2 SMNVEV (reference sequence). The junction had 8 bases not matched to a gene; V was cut back by 10 bases and J by 2 bases. The CDR3 nucleotides are TGTGCCACCGCCCCGGGGGGAACCTACGAGCAGTACTTC. Its protein product is CATAPGGTYEQYF.

V gene TRBV19 combines with J gene TRBJ2-7; D perhaps matches TRBD2 (7 bases). Germline V gives CDR1 LNHDA, CDR2 SQIVND (reference sequence). This CDR3 region has 15 residues. Trimming took 4 bases from V and 2 from J, leaving 15 bases between them. CDR3 sequence reads: CASSTWTRGTYEQYF. For the CDR3, the DNA is TGTGCCAGTAGTACCTGGACTAGGGGGACCTACGAGCAGTACTTC.

The count of this clone is one. This chain links TRBV7-9 with TRBJ1-4, with 9 bases identical to TRBD1. In germline, CDR1 is SEHNR, CDR2 FQNEAQ (reference sequence). With V trimmed by 5 bases and J by 5 bases, 9 bases remained unmatched. The CDR3 covers 16 residues. CDR3 DNA sequence: TGTGCCAGCAGCCTGGGACAGGGTAATTCGAATGAAAAACTGTTTTTT. Translating it yields CASSLGQGNSNEKLFF.

A word on this clone: This CDR3 is also generated by other DNA sequences in the sample. The chain joins TRBV9 to TRBJ2-5; D is perhaps TRBD2 (6 bases). The germline CDR1 and CDR2 sequences are SGDLS and YYNGEE. The V gene lost 0 bases and the J gene lost 4 bases, with 10 bases spanning the gap. The CDR3 is 14 amino acids. The CDR3 nucleotides read TGTGCCAGCAGCGTAGGCGGGGATCCAGAGACCCAGTACTTC. It codes for CASSVGGDPETQYF.

The chain is built from TRBV7-3 and TRBJ2-2, with no clear D. Trimming stripped 2 bases from V and 0 bases from J, with 13 bases between. Germline V gene data show CDR1 as SGHTA and CDR2 as FQGTGA. The CDR3 is 17 residues long. The CDR3 DNA is TGTGCCAGCAGCTTACCAGATTCTGCCCCGAACACCGGGGAGCTGTTTTTT. This codes for CASSLPDSAPNTGELFF.

This chain links TRBV27 with TRBJ2-7; either TRBD1 or TRBD2 may supply D (5 bases each). The CDR3 loop spans 12 amino acids. CDR1 is MNHEY, CDR2 SMNVEV, per germline (reference sequence). V dropped 5 bases and J dropped 3 bases, with 8 bases sitting between them. The CDR3 DNA sequence: TGTGCCAGCAGTGAGGGGAGCTACGAGCAGTACTTC. As protein: CASSEGSYEQYF.

As to this clone: The same CDR3 can be traced to other DNA sequences in this sample. This sequence joins TRBV6-5 and TRBJ1-1; D possibly corresponds to TRBD1 (5 bases). The CDR3 extends over 14 amino acids. The germline gives CDR1 MNHEY, CDR2 SVGAGI. The germline V and J ends were trimmed by 4 bases and 1 base, with 10 bases remaining between them. CDR3 loop: CASSSGTGNTEAFF. The CDR3 coding sequence is TGTGCCAGCAGTTCGGGGACGGGGAACACTGAAGCTTTCTTT.